A selection of T cell receptor beta chains follows, all from one sample in a study of blood T cells in healthy people across ages. Using its own MiXCR run on the 5' RACE reads, TCRdb lists one record per CDR3 protein. The sample holds about 290,000 distinct CDR3 sequences; less than 30% are singletons and the top ten take over 25%. The sequenced sample was blood. Receptor source: a woman aged 70-85 years in good health. Both conserved end residues are part of each CDR3. The D gene is left open where the match is weak. For some rows the clone size is stated as once, few or many, or as a class when expanded; others skip it.

V	size	J	D	DNA	CDR3
TRBV18	NA	TRBJ2-3	TRBD2	TGTGCCAGCTCACCTCTAGCGGGATTCACAGATACGCAGTATTTT	CASSPLAGFTDTQYF
TRBV29-1	few	TRBJ2-5	TRBD2	TGCAGCGTTGAAACGGGGGGTGGAGAGACCCAGTACTTC	CSVETGGGETQYF
TRBV4-3	few	TRBJ2-6	NA	TGCGCCAGCAGCCAAGCCCCAGCCCACTCTGGGGCCAACGTCCTGACTTTC	CASSQAPAHSGANVLTF
TRBV9	NA	TRBJ2-4	TRBD2	TGTGCCGGCAGCGCAGGGGATGGGGAACGGGAGGGCCGAGACATTCAGTACTTC	CAGSAGDGEREGRDIQYF
TRBV7-9	NA	TRBJ2-5	NA	TGTGCCAGCAGCTTAGCTTGGGCGGGGCCCCAAGAGACCCAGTACTTC	CASSLAWAGPQETQYF
TRBV7-3	NA	TRBJ2-1	NA	TGTGCCAGCAGCTTCGACCACCGCTCCTACAATGAGCAGTTCTTC	CASSFDHRSYNEQFF
TRBV28	few	TRBJ1-2	NA	TGTGCCAGCAGCTCCTCCACAGGGTCACTTGGCTACACCTTC	CASSSSTGSLGYTF
TRBV9	NA	TRBJ2-1	NA	TGTGCCAGCAGCGACGGTACAGTCAAGTTTAGTGAGCAGTTCTTC	CASSDGTVKFSEQFF
TRBV14	NA	TRBJ2-5	TRBD2	TGTGCCAGCAGCCCTCGCGGGAGAACGATAGAGCAGTACTTC	CASSPRGRTIEQYF
TRBV24-1	NA	TRBJ2-1	TRBD1	TGTGCCACCAGTGATTCTCCGGGGACAGGCGAGAGGAATGAGCAGTTCTTC	CATSDSPGTGERNEQFF
TRBV4-2	many	TRBJ2-5	TRBD2	TGTGCCAGCAGCCCCTATAGCGGGGGAGAGACCCAGTACTTC	CASSPYSGGETQYF
TRBV12-3/TRBV12-4	few	TRBJ1-1	NA	TGTGCCAGCAAGTTAATGACGGCGAACACTGAAGCTTTCTTT	CASKLMTANTEAFF
TRBV7-2	NA	TRBJ2-1	NA	TGTGCCAGCAGCTTACTTGTCTCCTACAATGAGCAGTTCTTC	CASSLLVSYNEQFF
TRBV28	few	TRBJ2-5	NA	TGTGCCAGCAGTTTCGGGCCCGGGATCCAAGAGACCCAGTACTTC	CASSFGPGIQETQYF
TRBV12-3/TRBV12-4	few	TRBJ1-2	NA	TGTGCCAGCAGCCAGTCGTTGGGTCCCTATGGCTACACCTTC	CASSQSLGPYGYTF
TRBV5-1	many	TRBJ2-6	NA	TGCGCCAGCAGCTCGGGACAAAGCTCTGGGGCCAACGTCCTGACTTTC	CASSSGQSSGANVLTF
TRBV7-3	few	TRBJ2-5	NA	TGTGCCAGCAGCCCCGATTGGGCCTCCGCGGAGACCCAGTACTTC	CASSPDWASAETQYF
TRBV4-1	NA	TRBJ2-3	TRBD2	TGCGCCAGCAGCCAGGATCCCAGAGCGGGAGGAGGCACAGATACGCAGTATTTT	CASSQDPRAGGGTDTQYF
TRBV7-9	NA	TRBJ2-1	NA	TGTGCCAGCCGGGACCCCCTTTTTAATGAGCAGTTCTTC	CASRDPLFNEQFF
TRBV7-2	many	TRBJ2-1	NA	TGTGCCAGCAGCCCGGACTATAGTGAGCAGTTCTTC	CASSPDYSEQFF
TRBV20-1	few	TRBJ1-4	TRBD1	TGCAGTGCAGAGGACAGGGGAAGGGGTGAAAAACTGTTTTTT	CSAEDRGRGEKLFF
TRBV14	NA	TRBJ1-1	NA	TGTGCCAGCAGCCAAGTGGTGACAGGTAGAGACACTGAAGCTTTCTTT	CASSQVVTGRDTEAFF
TRBV6-2/TRBV6-3	few	TRBJ2-1	TRBD2	TGTGCCAGCAGACATAGCGGGAGTAAGGACAATGAGCAGTTCTTC	CASRHSGSKDNEQFF
TRBV20-1	NA	TRBJ2-5	NA	TGCAGTGCTAGGATGGGGAACAGGGATAAGGAGGAGACCCAGTACTTC	CSARMGNRDKEETQYF
TRBV12-3/TRBV12-4	NA	TRBJ2-4	NA	TGTGCCAGCAGGCGGACCCAGGCAGACATTCAGTACTTC	CASRRTQADIQYF
TRBV7-2	NA	TRBJ2-7	NA	TGTGCCAGCAGCTTAGTCCCCCCCGAGCAGTACTTC	CASSLVPPEQYF
TRBV4-1	NA	TRBJ2-7	TRBD2	TGCGCCAGCAGCCGAGGGGAGGGGACGAGCGGGGAGCAGTACTTC	CASSRGEGTSGEQYF